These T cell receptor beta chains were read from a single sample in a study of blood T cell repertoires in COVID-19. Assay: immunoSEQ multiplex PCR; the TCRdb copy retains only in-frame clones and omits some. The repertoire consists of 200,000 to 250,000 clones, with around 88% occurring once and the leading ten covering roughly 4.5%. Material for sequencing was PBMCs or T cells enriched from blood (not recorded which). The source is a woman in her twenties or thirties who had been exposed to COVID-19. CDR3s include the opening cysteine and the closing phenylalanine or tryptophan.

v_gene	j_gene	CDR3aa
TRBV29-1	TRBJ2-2	CSGTGLSNTGELFF
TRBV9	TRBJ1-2	CASSVGGHLYGYTF
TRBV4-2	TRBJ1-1	CASSQAGIPEAFF
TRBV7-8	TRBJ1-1	CASSNRDRGPGTEAFF
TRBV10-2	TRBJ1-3	CASSDGSITGNTIYF
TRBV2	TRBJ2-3	CASSGEEVLGDTQYF
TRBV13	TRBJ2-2	CASSLGRQGLGGELFF
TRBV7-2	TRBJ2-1	CASSWDRGQDEQFF
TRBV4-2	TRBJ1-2	CASSQDVVGIYGYTF
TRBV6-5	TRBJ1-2	CASSHGGDGYTF
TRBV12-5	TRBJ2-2	CASGLVAGALTGELFF
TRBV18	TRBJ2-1	CASALPTAGGNNEQFF
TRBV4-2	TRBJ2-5	CASSQSTSGGAMVQETQYF
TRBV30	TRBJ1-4	CAWSYDREVWNEKLFF
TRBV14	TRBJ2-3	CASSQGTGSTDTQYF
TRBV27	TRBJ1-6	CASREGIRGKLLNSPLHF
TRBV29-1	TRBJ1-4	CSVVSATNEKLFF
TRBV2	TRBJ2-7	CASSESGYEQYF
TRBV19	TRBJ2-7	CASSIAWDKYEQYF
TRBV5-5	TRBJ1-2	CASSLGVTGLPGYTF
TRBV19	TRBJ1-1	CASSMDRERNTEAFF
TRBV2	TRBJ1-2	CASTESGFWGVF
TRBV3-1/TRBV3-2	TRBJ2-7	CASSLGGGATYEQYF
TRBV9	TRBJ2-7	CASSVGSGGTIYEQYF
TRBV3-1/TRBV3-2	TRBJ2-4	CASSQEPQVFGGRLAKNIQYF
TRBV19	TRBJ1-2	CASSTVFTEANYGYTF
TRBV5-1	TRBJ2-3	CASSLERELAVKDTQYF
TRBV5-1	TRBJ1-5	CASSFDSHQPQHF
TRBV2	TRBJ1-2	CAIPRGRVRGYTF
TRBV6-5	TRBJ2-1	CASSRADYPYEQFF
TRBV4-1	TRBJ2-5	CASSLRRGPLETQYF
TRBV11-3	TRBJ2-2	CASSPGGTASGELFF
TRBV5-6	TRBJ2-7	CASSLGTSVHEQYF
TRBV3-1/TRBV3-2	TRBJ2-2	CASSQDLLPTGELFF
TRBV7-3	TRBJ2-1	CASSPLGLAGGRNEQFF
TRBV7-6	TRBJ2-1	CASSLWTGGDEQFF
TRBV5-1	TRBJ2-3	CASSVGTSGVSTDTQYF
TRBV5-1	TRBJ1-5	CASSLGTGIYQPQHF
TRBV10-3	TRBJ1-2	CAISESDTGYTF
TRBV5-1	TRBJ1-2	CASSETGGGYGYTF
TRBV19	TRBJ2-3	CASSIMIVGTGSVDTQYF
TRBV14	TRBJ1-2	CASSQGQLYGYTF
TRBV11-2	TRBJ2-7	CASSTRRWDSTYEQYF
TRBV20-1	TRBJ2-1	CSASGGGPADEQFF
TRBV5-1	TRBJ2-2	CASSLGKGTSNTGELFF
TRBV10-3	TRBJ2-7	CAISTGTSGGSYEQYF